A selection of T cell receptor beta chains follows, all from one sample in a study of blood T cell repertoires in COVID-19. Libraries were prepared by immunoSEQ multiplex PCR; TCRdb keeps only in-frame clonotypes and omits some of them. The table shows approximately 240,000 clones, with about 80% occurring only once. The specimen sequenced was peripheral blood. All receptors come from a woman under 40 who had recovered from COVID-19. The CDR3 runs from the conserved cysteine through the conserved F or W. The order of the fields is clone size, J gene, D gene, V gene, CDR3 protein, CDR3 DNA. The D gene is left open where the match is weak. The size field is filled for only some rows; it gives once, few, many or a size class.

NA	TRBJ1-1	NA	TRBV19	CATTSADTEAFF	TGTGCCACTACCTCAGCGGACACTGAAGCTTTCTTT
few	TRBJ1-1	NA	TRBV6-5	CASSYATWRSSEAFF	TGTGCCAGCAGTTACGCGACCTGGCGGTCCTCTGAAGCTTTCTTT
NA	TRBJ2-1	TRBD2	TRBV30	CAWGLAGPVQFF	TGTGCCTGGGGACTAGCGGGCCCCGTTCAGTTCTTC
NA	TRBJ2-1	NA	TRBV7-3	CASSSRGDGGASYNEQFF	TGTGCCAGCAGCTCGCGGGGCGATGGCGGAGCCTCCTACAATGAGCAGTTCTTC
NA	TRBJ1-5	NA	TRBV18	CASSEDRNQPQHF	TGTGCCAGCTCAGAAGACAGGAATCAGCCCCAGCATTTT
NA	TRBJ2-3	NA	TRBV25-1	CASSESRRLADTQYF	TGTGCCAGCAGTGAATCACGGAGGTTGGCAGATACGCAGTATTTT
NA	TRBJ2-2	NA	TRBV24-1	CATGDGQYTGELFF	TGTGCCACGGGGGATGGACAGTACACCGGGGAGCTGTTTTTT
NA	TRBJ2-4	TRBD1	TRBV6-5	CASSYAGTGAKNIQYF	TGTGCCAGCAGTTACGCAGGGACAGGGGCCAAAAACATTCAGTACTTC
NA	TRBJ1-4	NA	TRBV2	CASRGGAGEKLFF	TGTGCCAGCAGGGGAGGGGCAGGAGAAAAACTGTTTTTT
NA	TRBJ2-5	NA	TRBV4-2	CASSQDRDGGAGETQYF	TGTGCCAGCAGCCAAGATAGGGACGGCGGGGCCGGAGAGACCCAGTACTTC
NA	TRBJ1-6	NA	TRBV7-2	CASSLVVVARSPLHF	TGTGCCAGCAGCTTAGTAGTAGTCGCGAGGTCACCCCTCCACTTT
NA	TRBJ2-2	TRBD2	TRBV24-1	CATSAGTSMTGELFF	TGTGCCACCAGTGCCGGGACTAGCATGACCGGGGAGCTGTTTTTT
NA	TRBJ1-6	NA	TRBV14	CASSQGLSNSPLHF	TGTGCCAGCAGCCAAGGGTTGAGTAATTCACCCCTCCACTTT
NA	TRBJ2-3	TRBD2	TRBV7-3	CASSSGGDTQYF	TGTGCCAGCAGCTCGGGAGGAGATACGCAGTATTTT
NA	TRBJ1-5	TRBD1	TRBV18	CASSQGQGGNQPQHF	TGTGCCAGCTCTCAAGGACAGGGAGGCAATCAGCCCCAGCATTTT
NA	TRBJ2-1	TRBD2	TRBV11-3	CASSLDQASGRNEQFF	TGTGCCAGCAGCTTAGATCAAGCTAGCGGGAGGAATGAGCAGTTCTTC
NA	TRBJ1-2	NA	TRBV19	CASSIGQLTYTF	TGTGCCAGTAGTATTGGACAGCTCACCTACACCTTC
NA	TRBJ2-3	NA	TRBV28	CASSSGTSTDTQYF	TGTGCCAGCAGTTCCGGGACTAGCACAGATACGCAGTATTTT
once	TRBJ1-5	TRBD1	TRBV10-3	CAISVGTADQPQHF	TGTGCCATCAGTGTTGGGACAGCAGATCAGCCCCAGCATTTT
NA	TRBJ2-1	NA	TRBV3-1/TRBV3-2	CASSQDGFSIGVRNNEQFF	TGTGCCAGCAGCCAAGATGGGTTTAGTATCGGGGTGCGGAATAATGAGCAGTTCTTC
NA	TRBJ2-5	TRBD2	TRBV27	CASSLWASGSVTQYF	TGTGCCAGCAGTTTATGGGCTAGCGGTAGCGTGACCCAGTACTTC
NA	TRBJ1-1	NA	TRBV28	CASSGTRRAFF	TGTGCCAGCAGCGGGACACGGCGAGCTTTCTTT